Below are 3 T cell receptor beta chains sequenced from a single sample in a study of OX40 agonist ivuxolimab in advanced cancers. The data were produced by immunoSEQ multiplex PCR, yet TCRdb's version contains in-frame clones alone and is incomplete. The profile covers 66,000 or so clones, with roughly four fifths appearing a single time and around 1.5% taken by the ten largest. Sequenced material: CD4+ or CD8+ T cells sorted from blood, taken in a trial of the OX40 agonist ivuxolimab. The receptors come from an adult with an advanced solid tumor such as melanoma, head and neck, liver or kidney cancer.

This clone was counted at least ten times. The CDR3 sequence is CASSLAEFSGEQFF. The CDR3 DNA is TGTGCCAGCAGCTTGGCTGAGTTCTCGGGTGAGCAGTTCTTC. The chain links TRBV5-6 to TRBJ2-1; D ambiguous. The CDR3 runs 14 residues. Germline V gene lookup returns CDR1 SGHDT and CDR2 YYEEEE. Trimming took 0 bases from V and 9 from J, leaving 13 bases between them.

J is TRBJ2-7 and V is TRBV6-8, with no clear D. The CDR3 sequence is 10 residues long. The ends were cut back, 10 bases at V and 5 bases at J, with 9 bases in the middle. In germline, CDR1 is MNHGY, CDR2 SAAAGT. The CDR3 DNA sequence: TGTGCCACCCCCCCTGACGAGCAGTACTTC. The encoded protein is CATPPDEQYF.

The rearrangement uses TRBV7-9 and TRBJ2-7, with TRBD1 matching over 7 bases. Losses at the gene ends were 5 bases for V and 1 base for J; bases not matched to a gene: 2. The V gene's germline CDR1 is SEHNR and CDR2 FQNEAQ (reference sequence). There are 13 residues in the CDR3. CDR3 in DNA: TGTGCCAGCAGCCGGGACAGTTCCTACGAGCAGTACTTC. This gives the protein CASSRDSSYEQYF.